One TCR beta chain is described in this entry. Its antigen is unknown. Some clones are missing from TCRdb's copy, which holds only in-frame ones; the method was immunoSEQ multiplex PCR. The repertoire has 100,000 to 150,000 clones, around 89% of them found once; the top ten carry roughly 10%. The CDR3 length is 14 residues. Per the germline V gene, CDR1 is MDHEN and CDR2 is SYDVKM. The V end lost 5 bases, the J end lost 2 bases, and 12 bases lay between the germline ends. The sample is drawn from a study of T cell responses to AZD1222 COVID-19 vaccine. Findings and limits, study-wide: At baseline, seropositivity was found in only a handful of AZD1222 recipients.

The rearrangement joins TRBV28 to TRBJ1-2; D unresolved. The sample here was peripheral blood, taken on day 0 of MenACWY control vaccination. The TCR comes from an adult in good health. CDR3 protein: CASSANGLNYGYTF. The CDR3 nucleotides are TGTGCCAGCAGTGCAAACGGTCTGAACTATGGCTACACCTTC.